The 23 T cell receptor beta chains below were found in one sample sequenced in a study of blood T cell repertoires in COVID-19. Sequencing was performed with immunoSEQ multiplex PCR; in TCRdb, only in-frame clones are kept and a portion is missing. The profile shows over 70,000 clones, less than 90% of them singletons. The sequencing input was peripheral blood. The receptors come from a human donor in a cohort sampled during active COVID-19.

The chain links TRBV7-2 to TRBJ2-5; TRBD2 agrees at 8 bases. The germline CDR1 and CDR2 sequences are SGHTA and FQGNSA. The CDR3 length is 13 residues. J gave up 3 bases and V 4 bases, and 1 base lay outside the gene matches. CDR3 nucleotide sequence: TGTGCCAGCAGCTCGGGACTAGAAGAGACCCAGTACTTC. Translation: CASSSGLEETQYF. Full variable domain (remainder filled in from reference TRBV7-2 and TRBJ2-5): GAGVSQSPSNKVTEKGKDVELRCDPISGHTALYWYRQSLGQGLEFLIYFQGNSAPDKSGLPSDRFSAERTGGSVSTLTIQRTQQEDSAVYLCASSSGLEETQYFGPGTRLLVL.

This clone showed up just once. This chain connects TRBV7-2 to TRBJ1-3; D gene ambiguous. Germline CDR1 and CDR2: SGHTA and FQGNSA. Between the trimmed V and J ends, which lost 6 bases and 0 bases, there was a span of 15 bases. The CDR3 contains 16 residues. CDR3 loop: CASSSHLRPSGNTIYF. In nucleotides, the CDR3 is TGTGCCAGCAGTTCTCACCTCAGGCCCTCTGGAAACACCATATATTTT.

The V call is TRBV6-1, the J call TRBJ2-7, with 8 nucleotides matching TRBD2. Germline CDR1 MNHNS, CDR2 SASEGT. This CDR3 region has 19 residues. The junction had 21 bases not matched to a gene; V was cut back by 2 bases and J by 6 bases. Here the CDR3 DNA reads TGTGCCAGCAGTGAAAAAGAGGGGACGGGTACGGGACTAGGGGCCGAGCAGTACTTC. It translates to CASSEKEGTGTGLGAEQYF.

The rearrangement links TRBV5-6 to TRBJ1-2, with TRBD1 as a possible D gene (5 bases). The CDR3 runs 13 residues. Trimming shortened V by 5 bases and J by 6 bases, and 14 bases separated the two germline ends. Germline lookup yields CDR1 SGHDT and CDR2 YYEEEE. The CDR3 nucleotides read TGTGCCAGCAGTATAGGACATGACCATGGCTACACCTTC. Translating it yields CASSIGHDHGYTF. Full variable domain (remainder filled in from reference TRBV5-6 and TRBJ1-2): DAGVTQSPTHLIKTRGQQVTLRCSPKSGHDTVSWYQQALGQGPQFIFQYYEEEERQRGNFPDRFSGHQFPNYSSELNVNALLLGDSALYLCASSIGHDHGYTFGSGTRLTVV.

V and J are TRBV9 and TRBJ2-2; D possibly corresponds to TRBD1 (5 bases). From germline, CDR1 is SGDLS and CDR2 YYNGEE. Trimming cost V 0 bases and J 3 bases, with 12 bases left between them. This CDR3 spans 16 amino acids. The CDR3 DNA follows: TGTGCCAGCAGCGTAGCAAGCCAGGGCGACACCGGGGAGCTGTTTTTT. It yields the protein CASSVASQGDTGELFF. The full variable domain, with the rest looked up from reference TRBV9 and TRBJ2-2, is DSGVTQTPKHLITATGQRVTLRCSPRSGDLSVYWYQQSLDQGLQFLIQYYNGEERAKGNILERFSAQQFPDLHSELNLSSLELGDSALYFCASSVASQGDTGELFFGEGSRLTVL.

The chain combines TRBV5-1 with TRBJ2-3; D may be TRBD1 (6 bases). The CDR3 totals 15 residues. V shed 3 bases and J shed 3 bases, with 14 bases lying between them. Per germline, CDR1 SGHRS and CDR2 YFSETQ. CDR3 region: CASSSNRDTTDTQYF. Written as DNA, the CDR3 is TGCGCCAGCAGCTCGAACCGGGACACGACAGATACGCAGTATTTT.

The chain combines TRBV5-1 with TRBJ1-1; 7 nucleotides line up with TRBD1. The germline V gene has CDR1 SGHRS and CDR2 YFSETQ. This CDR3 contains 15 residues. With V trimmed by 4 bases and J by 1 base, 7 bases remained unmatched. The CDR3 spells CASSPQTGRNTEAFF. The DNA of the CDR3 is TGCGCCAGCAGCCCTCAGACAGGGAGGAACACTGAAGCTTTCTTT. Full variable domain (rest looked up from reference TRBV5-1 and TRBJ1-1): KAGVTQTPRYLIKTRGQQVTLSCSPISGHRSVSWYQQTPGQGLQFLFEYFSETQRNKGNFPGRFSGRQFSNSRSEMNVSTLELGDSALYLCASSPQTGRNTEAFFGQGTRLTVV.

The genes are TRBV19 and TRBJ1-2, with TRBD1 as a possible D gene (5 bases). Trimming shortened V by 3 bases and J by 2 bases, and 13 bases separated the two germline ends. This CDR3 is 15 amino acids long. Germline CDR1 reads LNHDA; CDR2 reads SQIVND (reference sequence). The CDR3 loop reads CASSMSQGRNYGYTF. The CDR3 bases are TGTGCCAGTAGTATGTCCCAGGGAAGAAACTATGGCTACACCTTC.

This sequence joins TRBV30 and TRBJ1-4; TRBD1 is a possible D gene (6 bases). This CDR3 has 14 amino acids. Germline values: CDR1 GTSNPN, CDR2 SVGIG (reference sequence). Trimming left V 6 bases short and J 6 bases short, with 17 bases between. CDR3 sequence (DNA): TGTGCCTGCCCCTCAGGGGCGAACGATGAAAAACTGTTTTTT. Translation gives CACPSGANDEKLFF.

This CDR3 is CAWTSTGPTDTQYF. The CDR3 coding sequence is TGTGCCTGGACCTCCACAGGTCCCACAGATACGCAGTATTTT. The chain is built from TRBV30 and TRBJ2-3; a weak D match, TRBD1 (5 bases). The CDR3 extends over 14 amino acids. Trimming left V 4 bases short and J 2 bases short, with 13 bases between. Germline-derived CDR1 and CDR2 are GTSNPN and SVGIG (reference sequence).

The chain uses TRBV7-2 and TRBJ1-4; no definite D call. The CDR3 loop spans 15 amino acids. Germline V gives CDR1 SGHTA, CDR2 FQGNSA. The ends were cut back, 2 bases at V and 0 bases at J, with 7 bases in the middle. The chain's CDR3 is CASSLLFATNEKLFF. For the CDR3, the DNA is TGTGCCAGCAGCTTATTGTTCGCAACTAATGAAAAACTGTTTTTT.

The chain recombines TRBV28 with TRBJ1-4; 9 bases match TRBD1. This CDR3 has 15 residues. Germline V gene lookup returns CDR1 MDHEN and CDR2 SYDVKM. Trimming cost V 2 bases and J 12 bases; bases outside gene matches: 10. CDR3 DNA sequence: TGTGCCAGCAGTTTAAACAGGGGGCGTGCGACGGAACTGTTTTTT. It encodes CASSLNRGRATELFF.

The J gene is TRBJ1-4, the V gene TRBV29-1; the match to TRBD1 covers 11 bases. The germline V gene encodes CDR1 SQVTM and CDR2 ANQGSEA. Trimming removed 4 bases from V and 0 bases from J; junction bases left unmatched: 7. CDR3 length: 17 residues. The CDR3 loop is CSVGGDRGDPTNEKLFF. The CDR3, as DNA: TGCAGCGTTGGGGGGGACAGGGGGGACCCAACTAATGAAAAACTGTTTTTT.

The chain joins TRBV18 to TRBJ1-1; tentatively, D is TRBD1 (5 bases). The V end lost 3 bases, the J end lost 9 bases, and 17 bases lay between the germline ends. This CDR3 region has 14 residues. CDR1 KGHSH and CDR2 LQKENI come from the germline V gene. CDR3 DNA: TGTGCCAGCTCACCCCCCGTACAGGTCGGACAAGCTTTCTTT. It specifies CASSPPVQVGQAFF.

This clone was recorded only once. This chain uses TRBV4-3 with TRBJ1-4; D is possibly TRBD1 (6 bases). This CDR3 is 17 amino acids long. In germline, CDR1 is LGHNA, CDR2 YSLEER. Trimming shortened V by 2 bases and J by 6 bases, and 19 bases separated the two germline ends. This CDR3 is CASSQQLQGMVDEKLFF. The CDR3 DNA reads as TGCGCCAGCAGCCAACAGCTACAGGGTATGGTGGATGAAAAACTGTTTTTT.

This clone was seen a single time. The gene calls are TRBV7-9 and TRBJ2-1; 8 bases align to TRBD2. The CDR3 has 15 residues. The V gene's germline CDR1 is SEHNR and CDR2 FQNEAQ (reference sequence). The J segment lost 3 bases and the V segment lost 6 bases, leaving 7 bases of the junction unmatched. Here the CDR3 reads CASRSGSAYYNEQFF. The CDR3 DNA sequence: TGTGCCAGCAGAAGCGGGAGTGCTTACTACAATGAGCAGTTCTTC.

The V call is TRBV5-1, the J call TRBJ2-1; 11 bases align to TRBD1. The CDR3 length is 16 residues. V shed 2 bases, J shed 3 bases, and the junction held 4 bases outside the gene matches. The germline V gene encodes CDR1 SGHRS and CDR2 YFSETQ. Here the CDR3 reads CASSFTGTGGYNEQFF. The DNA for the CDR3 is TGCGCCAGCAGCTTTACCGGGACAGGGGGCTACAATGAGCAGTTCTTC.

The rearrangement uses TRBV5-4 and TRBJ2-2; 8 bases are shared with TRBD1. This CDR3 contains 16 residues. The germline CDR1 and CDR2 sequences are SGHNT and YYREEE (reference sequence). The junction had 12 bases not matched to a gene; V was cut back by 4 bases and J by 7 bases. The CDR3 reads CASSDPSRGQGGELFF. The CDR3 DNA is TGTGCCAGCAGCGATCCCTCCAGGGGGCAAGGCGGGGAGCTGTTTTTT.

V and J are TRBV4-1 and TRBJ2-7, with D tentatively TRBD1 (6 bases). Looked up from germline, CDR1 is MGHRA and CDR2 is YSYEKL. V was clipped by 5 bases and J by 1 base, with 9 bases between them. This CDR3 is built from 13 residues. CDR3 protein: CASSKQGSYEQYF. CDR3 DNA: TGCGCCAGCAGCAAACAGGGTTCCTACGAGCAGTACTTC.

This clone was counted many times. The chain carries TRBV7-9 and TRBJ2-1, with 7 bases fitting TRBD1. The J segment lost 2 bases and the V segment lost 5 bases, leaving 6 bases of the junction unmatched. The germline CDR1 and CDR2 sequences are SEHNR and FQNEAQ (reference sequence). The CDR3 is made up of 15 amino acids. The CDR3 DNA is TGTGCCAGCAGCCCTCCGGGACAGACCTACAATGAGCAGTTCTTC. Amino acids: CASSPPGQTYNEQFF.

This chain joins TRBV11-2 and TRBJ2-7; 8 bases align to TRBD2. The CDR3 is made up of 14 amino acids. The J segment lost 3 bases and the V segment lost 7 bases, leaving 8 bases of the junction unmatched. Germline values: CDR1 SGHAT, CDR2 FQNNGV. The CDR3 sequence: CASKIIAGNYEQYF. The DNA of the CDR3 is TGTGCCAGCAAGATTATAGCGGGAAACTACGAGCAGTACTTC.

The V and J genes are TRBV2 and TRBJ1-1; D not resolved. The CDR3 covers 13 residues. The V gene's germline CDR1 is SNHLY and CDR2 FYNNEI. Trimming removed 8 bases from V and 0 bases from J, with 10 bases in between. CDR3 region: CASDRVMNTEAFF. The CDR3 DNA reads TGTGCCAGCGACCGGGTCATGAACACTGAAGCTTTCTTT. The complete variable domain, with remaining parts taken from reference TRBV2 and TRBJ1-1, reads EPEVTQTPSHQVTQMGQEVILRCVPISNHLYFYWYRQILGQKVEFLVSFYNNEISEKSEIFDDQFSVERPDGSNFTLKIRSTKLEDSAMYFCASDRVMNTEAFFGQGTRLTVV.

V usage is TRBV30 and J usage is TRBJ2-5, with D perhaps matching TRBD2 (6 bases). This CDR3 spans 13 amino acids. V was clipped by 4 bases and J by 5 bases, with 14 bases between them. Germline CDR1 reads GTSNPN; CDR2 reads SVGIG (reference sequence). CDR3 DNA: TGTGCCTGGAAGCTTTCGGGAGCGGAGACCCAGTACTTC. This encodes CAWKLSGAETQYF.